This TCR beta chain was recorded in a study of identical twins. Germline V gives CDR1 SEHNR, CDR2 FQNEAQ (reference sequence). The V segment lost 5 bases and the J segment 5 bases; nucleotides outside the gene matches: 15. This CDR3 region has 17 residues. Study-wide results and caveats: Out-of-frame alpha sequences that twins shared showed excess low generation probability.

Concerning this clonotype: Its specificity is unknown.

TCRdb recomputed calls from the 5' RACE reads with MiXCR, one row per CDR3 protein. This table has approximately 690,000 distinct CDR3 sequences, 6% to 6.5% appearing once. The sequence came from a man aged 18 to 29 in good health. The sequencing input was naive T cells sorted from blood. This chain connects TRBV7-9 to TRBJ2-3, with 8 bases that match TRBD2. This chain's CDR3 is CASSPASGSLYGDTQYF. The CDR3 region has the DNA TGTGCCAGCAGCCCAGCGAGCGGGAGCCTGTATGGAGATACGCAGTATTTT.